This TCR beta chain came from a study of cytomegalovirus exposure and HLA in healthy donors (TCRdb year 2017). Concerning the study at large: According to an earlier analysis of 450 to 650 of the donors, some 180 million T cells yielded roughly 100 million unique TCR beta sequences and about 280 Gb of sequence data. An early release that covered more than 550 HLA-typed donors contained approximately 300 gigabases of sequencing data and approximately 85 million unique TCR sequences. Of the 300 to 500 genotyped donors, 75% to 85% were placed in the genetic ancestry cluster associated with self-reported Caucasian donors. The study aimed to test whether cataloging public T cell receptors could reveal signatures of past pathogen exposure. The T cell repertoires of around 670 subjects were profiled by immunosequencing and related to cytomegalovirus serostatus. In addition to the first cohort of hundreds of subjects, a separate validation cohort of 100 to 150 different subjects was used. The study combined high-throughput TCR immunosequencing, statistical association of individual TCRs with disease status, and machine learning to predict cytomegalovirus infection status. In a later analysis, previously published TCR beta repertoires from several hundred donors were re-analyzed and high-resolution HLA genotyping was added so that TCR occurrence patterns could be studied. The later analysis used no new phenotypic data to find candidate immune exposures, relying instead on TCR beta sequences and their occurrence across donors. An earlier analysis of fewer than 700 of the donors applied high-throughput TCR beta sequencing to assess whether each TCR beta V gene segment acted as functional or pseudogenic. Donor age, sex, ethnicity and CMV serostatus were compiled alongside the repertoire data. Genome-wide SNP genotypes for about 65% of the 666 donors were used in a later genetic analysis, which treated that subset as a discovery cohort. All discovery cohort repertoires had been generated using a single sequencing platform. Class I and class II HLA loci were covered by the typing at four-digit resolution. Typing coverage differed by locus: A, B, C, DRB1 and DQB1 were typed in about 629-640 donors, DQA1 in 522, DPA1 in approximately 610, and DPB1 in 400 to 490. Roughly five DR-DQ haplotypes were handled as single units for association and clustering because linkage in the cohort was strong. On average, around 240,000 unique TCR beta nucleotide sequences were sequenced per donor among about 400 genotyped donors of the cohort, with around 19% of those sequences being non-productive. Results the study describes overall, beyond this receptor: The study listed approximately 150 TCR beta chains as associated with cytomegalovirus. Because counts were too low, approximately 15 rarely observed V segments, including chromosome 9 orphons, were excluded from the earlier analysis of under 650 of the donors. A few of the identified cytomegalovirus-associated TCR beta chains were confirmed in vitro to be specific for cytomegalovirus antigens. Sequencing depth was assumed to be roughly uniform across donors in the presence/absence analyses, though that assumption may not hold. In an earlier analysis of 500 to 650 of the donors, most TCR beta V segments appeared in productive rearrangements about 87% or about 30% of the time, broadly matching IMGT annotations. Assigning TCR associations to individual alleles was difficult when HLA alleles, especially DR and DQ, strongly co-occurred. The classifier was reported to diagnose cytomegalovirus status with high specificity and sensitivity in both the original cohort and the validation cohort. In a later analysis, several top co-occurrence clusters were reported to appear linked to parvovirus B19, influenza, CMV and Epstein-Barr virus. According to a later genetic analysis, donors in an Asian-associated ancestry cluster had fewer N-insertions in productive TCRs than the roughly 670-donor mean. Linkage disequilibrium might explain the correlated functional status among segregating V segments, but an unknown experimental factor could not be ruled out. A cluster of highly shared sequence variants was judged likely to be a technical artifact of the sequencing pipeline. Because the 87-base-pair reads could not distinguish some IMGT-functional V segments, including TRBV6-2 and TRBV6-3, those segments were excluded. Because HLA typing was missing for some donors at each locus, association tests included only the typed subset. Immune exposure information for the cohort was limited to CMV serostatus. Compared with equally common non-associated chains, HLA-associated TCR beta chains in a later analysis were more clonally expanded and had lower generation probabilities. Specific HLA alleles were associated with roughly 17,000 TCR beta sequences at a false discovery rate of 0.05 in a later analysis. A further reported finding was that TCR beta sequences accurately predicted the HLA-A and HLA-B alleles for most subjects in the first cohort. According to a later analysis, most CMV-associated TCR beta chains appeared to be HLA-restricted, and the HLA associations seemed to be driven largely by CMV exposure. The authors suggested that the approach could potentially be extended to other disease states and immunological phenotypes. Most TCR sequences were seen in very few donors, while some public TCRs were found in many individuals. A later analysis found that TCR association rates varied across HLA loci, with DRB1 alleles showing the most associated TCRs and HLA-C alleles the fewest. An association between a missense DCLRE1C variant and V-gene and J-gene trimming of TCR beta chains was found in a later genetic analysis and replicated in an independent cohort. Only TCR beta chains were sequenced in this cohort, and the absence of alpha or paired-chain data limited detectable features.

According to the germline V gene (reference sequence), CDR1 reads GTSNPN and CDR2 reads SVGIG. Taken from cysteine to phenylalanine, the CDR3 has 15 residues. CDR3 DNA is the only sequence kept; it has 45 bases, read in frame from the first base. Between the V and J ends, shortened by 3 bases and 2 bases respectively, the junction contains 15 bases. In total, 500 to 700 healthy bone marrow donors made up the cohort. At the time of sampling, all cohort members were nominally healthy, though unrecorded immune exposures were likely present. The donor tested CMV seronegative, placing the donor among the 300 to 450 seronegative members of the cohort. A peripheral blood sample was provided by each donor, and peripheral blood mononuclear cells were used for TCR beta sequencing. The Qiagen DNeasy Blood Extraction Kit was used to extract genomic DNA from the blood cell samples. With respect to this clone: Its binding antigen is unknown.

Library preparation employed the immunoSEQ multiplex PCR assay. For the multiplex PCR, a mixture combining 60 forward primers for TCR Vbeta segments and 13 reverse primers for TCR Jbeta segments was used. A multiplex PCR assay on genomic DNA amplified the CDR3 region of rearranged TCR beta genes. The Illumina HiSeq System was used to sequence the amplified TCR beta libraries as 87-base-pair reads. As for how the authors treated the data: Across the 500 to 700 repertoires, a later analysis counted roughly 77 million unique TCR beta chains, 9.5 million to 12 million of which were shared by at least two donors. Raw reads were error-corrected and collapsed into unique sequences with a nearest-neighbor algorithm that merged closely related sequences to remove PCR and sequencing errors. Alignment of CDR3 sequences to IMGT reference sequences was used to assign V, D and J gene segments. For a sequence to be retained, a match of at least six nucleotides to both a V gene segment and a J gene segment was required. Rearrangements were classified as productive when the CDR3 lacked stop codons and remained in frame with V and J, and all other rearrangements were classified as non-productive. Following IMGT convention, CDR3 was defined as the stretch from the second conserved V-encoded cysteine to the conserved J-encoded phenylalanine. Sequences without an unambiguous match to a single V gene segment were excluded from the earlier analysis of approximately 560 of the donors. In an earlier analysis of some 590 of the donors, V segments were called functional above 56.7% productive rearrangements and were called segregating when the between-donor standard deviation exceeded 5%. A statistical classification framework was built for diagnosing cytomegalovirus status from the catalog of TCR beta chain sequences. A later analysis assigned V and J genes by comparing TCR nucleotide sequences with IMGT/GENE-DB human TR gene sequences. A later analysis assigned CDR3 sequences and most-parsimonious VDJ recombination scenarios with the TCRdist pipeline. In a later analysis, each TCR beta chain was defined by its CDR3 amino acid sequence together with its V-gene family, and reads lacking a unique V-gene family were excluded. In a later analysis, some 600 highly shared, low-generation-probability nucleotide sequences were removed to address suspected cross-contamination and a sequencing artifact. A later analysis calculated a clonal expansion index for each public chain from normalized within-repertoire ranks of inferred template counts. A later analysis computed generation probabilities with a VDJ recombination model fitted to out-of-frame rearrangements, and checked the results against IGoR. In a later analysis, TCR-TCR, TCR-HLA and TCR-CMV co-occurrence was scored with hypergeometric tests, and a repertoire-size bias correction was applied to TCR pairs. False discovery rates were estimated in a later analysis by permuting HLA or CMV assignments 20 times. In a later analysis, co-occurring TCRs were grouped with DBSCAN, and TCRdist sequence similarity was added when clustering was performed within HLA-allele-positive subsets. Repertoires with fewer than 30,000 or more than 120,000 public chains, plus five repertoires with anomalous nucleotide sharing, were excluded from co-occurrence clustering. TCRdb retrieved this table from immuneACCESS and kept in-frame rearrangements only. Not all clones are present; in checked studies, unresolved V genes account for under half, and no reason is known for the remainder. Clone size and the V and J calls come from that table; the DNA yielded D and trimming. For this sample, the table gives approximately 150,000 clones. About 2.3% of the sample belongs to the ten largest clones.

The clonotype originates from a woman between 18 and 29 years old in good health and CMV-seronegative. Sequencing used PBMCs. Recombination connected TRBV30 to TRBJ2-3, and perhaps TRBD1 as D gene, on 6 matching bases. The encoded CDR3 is CAWSVQGSPTDTQYF. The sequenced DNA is TGTGCCTGGAGCGTACAGGGTTCCCCCACAGATACGCAGTATTTT. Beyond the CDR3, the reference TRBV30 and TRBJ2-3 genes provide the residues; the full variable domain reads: SQTIHQWPATLVQPVGSPLSLECTVEGTSNPNLYWYRQAAGRGLQLLFYSVGIGQISSEVPQNLSASRPQDRQFILSSKKLLLSDSGFYLCAWSVQGSPTDTQYFGPGTRLTVL.